The 17 T cell receptor beta chains below all came from one sample that was sequenced in a study of cytomegalovirus exposure and HLA in healthy donors. The PCR contained 60 Vbeta and 13 Jbeta primers. Generated by immunoSEQ multiplex PCR, the TCRdb table keeps only in-frame clones and is missing some. The data show 100,000 to 120,000 clones, with over 65% seen just once and just under 2.5% held by the top ten. The sequencing input was PBMCs. These receptors originate from a woman aged 18-29 years in good health and CMV-seronegative.

The chain employs TRBV19 and TRBJ2-3, with 10 bases fitting TRBD2. The J segment lost 3 bases and the V segment lost 4 bases, leaving 7 bases of the junction unmatched. Per germline, CDR1 LNHDA and CDR2 SQIVND (reference sequence). This CDR3 spans 16 amino acids. The CDR3 bases are TGTGCCAGTAGTACCCTAGCGGGAGAGGGGACAGATACGCAGTATTTT. It yields the protein CASSTLAGEGTDTQYF.

The chain links TRBV27 to TRBJ1-5; 9 bases are a match to TRBD1. This CDR3 spans 15 amino acids. CDR1 is MNHEY and CDR2 is SMNVEV in the germline V gene (reference sequence). The V and J ends lost 6 bases and 6 bases, in that order; junction bases with no gene match: 9. For the CDR3, the DNA is TGTGCCAGCAGCCCCCGACAGGGGGTAAGTCAGCCCCAGCATTTT. Encoded protein: CASSPRQGVSQPQHF.

Notes on this clone: The identical CDR3 is also encoded by other nucleotide sequences in the sample. This chain uses TRBV10-3 with TRBJ2-7; D perhaps matches TRBD1 (6 bases). Per the germline V gene, CDR1 is ENHRY and CDR2 is SYGVKD. V was cut by 0 bases and J by 0 bases, with 12 bases left in between. The CDR3 length is 16 residues. CDR3 sequence: CAISESQRGYSYEQYF. In DNA form, the CDR3 reads TGTGCCATCAGTGAGTCACAAAGGGGGTACTCCTACGAGCAGTACTTC.

The chain links TRBV16 to TRBJ2-3; 10 nucleotides match TRBD2. V was clipped by 2 bases and J by 3 bases; unmatched bases: 5. In germline, CDR1 is KGHSY, CDR2 FQNENV. The CDR3 covers 16 residues. CDR3 nucleotide sequence: TGTGCCAGCAGCCAAAATCCAGCGGGAGGGACAGATACGCAGTATTTT. Translating gives CASSQNPAGGTDTQYF.

This chain connects TRBV19 to TRBJ2-2; D is possibly TRBD1 (5 bases). Germline V gene lookup returns CDR1 LNHDA and CDR2 SQIVND (reference sequence). This CDR3 is built from 13 residues. V lost 3 bases to trimming and J lost 5 bases, with 7 bases between them. CDR3: CASSMQGTGELFF. For the CDR3, the DNA is TGTGCCAGTAGTATGCAGGGAACCGGGGAGCTGTTTTTT.

The CDR3 reads CASSLYEGTVTGYTF. Here the CDR3 DNA reads TGCGCCAGCAGCTTGTACGAGGGGACAGTTACTGGCTACACCTTC. The gene calls are TRBV5-1 and TRBJ1-2, with TRBD1 matching over 7 bases. The germline V gene encodes CDR1 SGHRS and CDR2 YFSETQ. With V trimmed by 1 base and J by 7 bases, 10 bases remained unmatched. This CDR3 region has 15 residues.

Written as DNA, the CDR3 is TGTGCCAGCAGCTACACAGGGAACACTGAAGCTTTCTTT. Its translation is CASSYTGNTEAFF. V usage is TRBV14 and J usage is TRBJ1-1, with a weak D call TRBD1 (5 bases). Trimming took off 5 bases at V and 1 base at J, with 8 bases between the two ends. Per germline, CDR1 SGHDN and CDR2 FVKESK. This CDR3 is 13 amino acids long.

This clone was observed a handful of times. The chain uses TRBV4-1 and TRBJ2-1, with TRBD1 as a possible D gene (5 bases). The germline V gene encodes CDR1 MGHRA and CDR2 YSYEKL. Trimming pared 0 bases from V and 8 bases from J, leaving 14 bases between. The CDR3 consists of 15 residues. Here the CDR3 DNA reads TGCGCCAGCAGCCAAGATTTTGAGACAGCCTATGAGCAGTTCTTC. Protein: CASSQDFETAYEQFF.

This clone was seen more than once but under ten times. The chain couples TRBV19 to TRBJ1-2, with D possibly matching TRBD1 (6 bases). V shed 6 bases and J shed 3 bases, with 11 bases lying between them. Germline assignment: CDR1 LNHDA and CDR2 SQIVND (reference sequence). The CDR3 sequence is 13 residues long. CDR3 coding DNA: TGTGCCAGTAGCGACGACAGGTACTATGGCTACACCTTC. It encodes CASSDDRYYGYTF.

The chain links TRBV7-8 to TRBJ2-1, with 10 bases matching TRBD2. Trimming cost V 1 base and J 7 bases; bases outside gene matches: 7. The CDR3 extends over 16 amino acids. Germline V lookup: CDR1 SGHVS, CDR2 FQNEAQ. In DNA, the CDR3 is TGTGCCAGCAGCTTAGGGAGGCTAGCGGGAGCTAATGAGCAGTTCTTC. The encoded protein is CASSLGRLAGANEQFF.

The sample holds a few counts of this clone. V is TRBV5-1 and J is TRBJ2-6, with unresolved D. This CDR3 contains 15 residues. CDR1 SGHRS and CDR2 YFSETQ come from the germline V gene. V lost 4 bases and J 4 bases, leaving 12 bases between the germline ends. The CDR3 DNA reads TGCGCCAGCAGCCCGCAACCGACAGGGGCCAACGTCCTGACTTTC. This codes for CASSPQPTGANVLTF.

The genes are TRBV15 and TRBJ1-1, with 8 bases that match TRBD1. This CDR3 is built from 15 residues. CDR1 and CDR2 (germline): LNHNV, YYDKDF (reference sequence). Trimming took 1 base from V and 1 from J; bases not matched to a gene: 2. The CDR3 reads CATSRGGTGNTEAFF. Written as DNA, the CDR3 is TGTGCCACCAGCAGAGGGGGGACAGGGAACACTGAAGCTTTCTTT.

V usage is TRBV6-1 and J usage is TRBJ2-3, with D tentatively TRBD1 (6 bases). The V and J ends lost 2 bases and 2 bases respectively, with 11 bases between them. CDR3 length equals 15 residues. The germline gives CDR1 MNHNS, CDR2 SASEGT. For the CDR3, the DNA is TGTGCCAGCAGTGAATGGACAGTGGACACAGATACGCAGTATTTT. Translated: CASSEWTVDTDTQYF.

About this clone: Germline and junction disagree at one end, which may indicate a read error. This CDR3 is CASSPDRNQPQHF. CDR3 nucleotide sequence: TGTGCTAGCAGTCCAGACAGGAATCAGCCCCAGCATTTT. The chain joins TRBV7-7 to TRBJ1-5, with D tentatively TRBD1 (6 bases). The length of the CDR3 is 13 residues. CDR1 is SSHAT, CDR2 FNYEAQ, per germline (reference sequence).

The J gene is TRBJ1-1, the V gene TRBV4-2; no clear D gene. V lost 1 base and J lost 0, with 3 bases in between. The CDR3 contains 13 residues. Germline V gene lookup returns CDR1 LGHNA and CDR2 YNFKEQ. The chain's CDR3 is CASSQVMNTEAFF. In nucleotides, the CDR3 is TGTGCCAGCAGCCAAGTCATGAACACTGAAGCTTTCTTT.

V gene TRBV11-2 combines with J gene TRBJ2-3; 7 bases agree with TRBD2. This CDR3 region has 15 residues. Unmatched junction bases numbered 8, after V lost 5 bases and J lost 3 bases. Germline CDR1 reads SGHAT; CDR2 reads FQNNGV. The CDR3 nucleotides are TGTGCCAGCAGCGGACTAGGGGCAATTACAGATACGCAGTATTTT. Its translation: CASSGLGAITDTQYF.

The chain couples TRBV6-5 to TRBJ1-2; unclear D gene. The germline CDR1 and CDR2 sequences are MNHEY and SVGAGI. The CDR3 has 14 residues. Trimming removed 0 bases from V and 4 bases from J, with 9 bases in between. CDR3 nucleotides: TGTGCCAGCAGTTACTCGACAAGTACCTATGGCTACACCTTC. It translates to CASSYSTSTYGYTF.